This TCR beta chain stems from a study of cytotoxic CD8 clonotypes in ibrutinib-treated CLL. Study-level information: The subjects consisted of 11 to 12 relapsed/refractory and some 14 treatment-naive individuals, with around 17 IGHV unmutated. Findings and limits, study-wide: Relative to age-matched healthy donors, clonality at baseline was higher, and it tracked circulating CD8+ T-cell counts.

V lost 2 bases and J lost 5; bases outside the gene matches: 2. CDR3 size: 15 residues. Germline V CDR1 and CDR2: MNHNY, SVGAGI (reference sequence). This clone turned up a few times. The target antigen is unknown. Method: immunoSEQ multiplex PCR; TCRdb's copy keeps in-frame clones and lacks some. The sample lists about 140,000 clones, approximately 80% seen once, with 7.6% in the top ten. The material was PBMCs, obtained after 36 months of ibrutinib treatment. The V call is TRBV6-6, the J call TRBJ2-1; TRBD2 matches at 11 bases. The sequence came from a human donor with chronic lymphocytic leukemia. This CDR3 is CASSYMGLADNEQFF. CDR3 sequence (DNA): TGTGCCAGCAGTTACATGGGACTAGCGGACAATGAGCAGTTCTTC.